The present entry profiles one TCR beta chain with its context. What it binds is unknown. The data belong to a study of PD-1 blockade in classical Hodgkin lymphoma. As to time point: cycle 4 day 1 (C4D1), after less than 7 weeks of nivolumab. Every one of the patients relapsed after autologous stem cell transplantation (brentuximab vedotin exposure was variable). From thawed PBMCs, CD4+ T cells were purified using magnetic negative selection. The CDR3 has 15 residues. Per the germline V gene, CDR1 is SEHNR and CDR2 is FQNEAQ (reference sequence). V trimming: 1 base; J trimming: 4 bases; junction bases outside the gene matches: 4. Profiling relied on immunoSEQ multiplex PCR, and the TCRdb table lists in-frame clones only, not all of them. The table lists about 15,000 clones, 65% to 80% of them singletons. General study findings and limits: Lower baseline TCR diversity was reported for newly diagnosed patients than for healthy donors.

This sequence originates from a human donor with classical Hodgkin lymphoma. Source: CD4+ T cells from blood, taken before the fourth cycle of nivolumab. This chain links TRBV7-9 with TRBJ2-1, with 7 bases that match TRBD1. In DNA form, the CDR3 reads TGTGCCAGCAGCTTAGGGGACAGTTCTTACAATGAGCAGTTCTTC. Translated, it gives CASSLGDSSYNEQFF.